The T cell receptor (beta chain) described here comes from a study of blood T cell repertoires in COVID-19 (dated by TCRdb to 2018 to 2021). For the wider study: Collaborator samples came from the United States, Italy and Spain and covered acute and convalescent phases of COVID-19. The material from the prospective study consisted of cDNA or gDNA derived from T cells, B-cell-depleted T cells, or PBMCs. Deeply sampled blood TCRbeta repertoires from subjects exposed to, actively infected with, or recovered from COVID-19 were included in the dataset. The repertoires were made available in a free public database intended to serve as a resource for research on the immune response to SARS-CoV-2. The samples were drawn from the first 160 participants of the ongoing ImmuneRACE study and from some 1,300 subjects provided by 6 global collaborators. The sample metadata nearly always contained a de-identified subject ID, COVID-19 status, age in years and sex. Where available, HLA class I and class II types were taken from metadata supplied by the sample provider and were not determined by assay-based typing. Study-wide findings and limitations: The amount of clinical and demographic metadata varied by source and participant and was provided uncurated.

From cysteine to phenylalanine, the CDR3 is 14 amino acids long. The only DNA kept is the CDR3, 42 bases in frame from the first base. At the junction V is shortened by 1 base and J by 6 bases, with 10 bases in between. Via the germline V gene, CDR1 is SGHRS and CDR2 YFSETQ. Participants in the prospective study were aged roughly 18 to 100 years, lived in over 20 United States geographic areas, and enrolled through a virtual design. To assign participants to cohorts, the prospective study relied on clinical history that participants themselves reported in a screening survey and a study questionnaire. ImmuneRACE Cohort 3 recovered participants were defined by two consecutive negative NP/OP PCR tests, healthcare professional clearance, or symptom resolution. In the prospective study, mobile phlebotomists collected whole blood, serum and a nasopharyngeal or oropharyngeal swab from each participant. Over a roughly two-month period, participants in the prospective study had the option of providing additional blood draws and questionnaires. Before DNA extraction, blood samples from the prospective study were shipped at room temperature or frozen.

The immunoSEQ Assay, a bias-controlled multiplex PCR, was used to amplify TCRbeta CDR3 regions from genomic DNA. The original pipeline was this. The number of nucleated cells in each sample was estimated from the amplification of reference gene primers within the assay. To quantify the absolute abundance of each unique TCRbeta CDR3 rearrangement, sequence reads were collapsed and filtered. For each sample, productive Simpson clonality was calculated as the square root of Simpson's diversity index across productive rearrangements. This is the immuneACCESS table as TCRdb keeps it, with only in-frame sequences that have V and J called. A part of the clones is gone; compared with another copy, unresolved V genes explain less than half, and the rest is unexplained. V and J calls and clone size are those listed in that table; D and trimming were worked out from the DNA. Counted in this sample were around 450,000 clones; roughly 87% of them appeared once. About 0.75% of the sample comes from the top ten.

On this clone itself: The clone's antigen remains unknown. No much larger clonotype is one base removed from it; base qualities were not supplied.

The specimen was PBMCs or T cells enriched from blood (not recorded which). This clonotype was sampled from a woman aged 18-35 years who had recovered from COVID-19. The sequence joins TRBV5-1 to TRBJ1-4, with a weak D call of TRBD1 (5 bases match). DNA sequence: TGCGCCAGCAGCTTGAACAGGAGGGATGAAAAACTGTTTTTT. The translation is CASSLNRRDEKLFF.